The clone carrying this T cell receptor (beta chain) was recorded at least ten times. The data were obtained in a study of early T cells in non-severe SARS-CoV-2 infection. On the study more broadly: The study sequenced bulk RNA from unsorted whole blood, with chains unpaired.

This CDR3 is built from 14 residues. With V trimmed by 1 base and J by 4 bases, 2 bases remained unmatched. The germline V gene encodes CDR1 KGHSH and CDR2 LQKENI. The TCR library protocol was used to attach unique molecular identifiers. These identifiers were attached to individual cDNA molecules. TCRdb independently ran MiXCR on the 5' RACE reads; one entry per CDR3 protein. This sample carries approximately 64,000 distinct CDR3 sequences, 4.9% of them seen once, and the ten largest clones take roughly 5%. The TCR comes from an adult who was a healthcare worker with PCR-confirmed SARS-CoV-2 infection or an uninfected control (not recorded which). The sequencing input was whole blood. This chain connects TRBV18 to TRBJ2-5; TRBD2 matches 8 bases. The CDR3 sequence is CASSPRTSTETQYF. In nucleotides, the CDR3 is TGTGCCAGCTCACCACGGACTAGCACAGAGACCCAGTACTTC.